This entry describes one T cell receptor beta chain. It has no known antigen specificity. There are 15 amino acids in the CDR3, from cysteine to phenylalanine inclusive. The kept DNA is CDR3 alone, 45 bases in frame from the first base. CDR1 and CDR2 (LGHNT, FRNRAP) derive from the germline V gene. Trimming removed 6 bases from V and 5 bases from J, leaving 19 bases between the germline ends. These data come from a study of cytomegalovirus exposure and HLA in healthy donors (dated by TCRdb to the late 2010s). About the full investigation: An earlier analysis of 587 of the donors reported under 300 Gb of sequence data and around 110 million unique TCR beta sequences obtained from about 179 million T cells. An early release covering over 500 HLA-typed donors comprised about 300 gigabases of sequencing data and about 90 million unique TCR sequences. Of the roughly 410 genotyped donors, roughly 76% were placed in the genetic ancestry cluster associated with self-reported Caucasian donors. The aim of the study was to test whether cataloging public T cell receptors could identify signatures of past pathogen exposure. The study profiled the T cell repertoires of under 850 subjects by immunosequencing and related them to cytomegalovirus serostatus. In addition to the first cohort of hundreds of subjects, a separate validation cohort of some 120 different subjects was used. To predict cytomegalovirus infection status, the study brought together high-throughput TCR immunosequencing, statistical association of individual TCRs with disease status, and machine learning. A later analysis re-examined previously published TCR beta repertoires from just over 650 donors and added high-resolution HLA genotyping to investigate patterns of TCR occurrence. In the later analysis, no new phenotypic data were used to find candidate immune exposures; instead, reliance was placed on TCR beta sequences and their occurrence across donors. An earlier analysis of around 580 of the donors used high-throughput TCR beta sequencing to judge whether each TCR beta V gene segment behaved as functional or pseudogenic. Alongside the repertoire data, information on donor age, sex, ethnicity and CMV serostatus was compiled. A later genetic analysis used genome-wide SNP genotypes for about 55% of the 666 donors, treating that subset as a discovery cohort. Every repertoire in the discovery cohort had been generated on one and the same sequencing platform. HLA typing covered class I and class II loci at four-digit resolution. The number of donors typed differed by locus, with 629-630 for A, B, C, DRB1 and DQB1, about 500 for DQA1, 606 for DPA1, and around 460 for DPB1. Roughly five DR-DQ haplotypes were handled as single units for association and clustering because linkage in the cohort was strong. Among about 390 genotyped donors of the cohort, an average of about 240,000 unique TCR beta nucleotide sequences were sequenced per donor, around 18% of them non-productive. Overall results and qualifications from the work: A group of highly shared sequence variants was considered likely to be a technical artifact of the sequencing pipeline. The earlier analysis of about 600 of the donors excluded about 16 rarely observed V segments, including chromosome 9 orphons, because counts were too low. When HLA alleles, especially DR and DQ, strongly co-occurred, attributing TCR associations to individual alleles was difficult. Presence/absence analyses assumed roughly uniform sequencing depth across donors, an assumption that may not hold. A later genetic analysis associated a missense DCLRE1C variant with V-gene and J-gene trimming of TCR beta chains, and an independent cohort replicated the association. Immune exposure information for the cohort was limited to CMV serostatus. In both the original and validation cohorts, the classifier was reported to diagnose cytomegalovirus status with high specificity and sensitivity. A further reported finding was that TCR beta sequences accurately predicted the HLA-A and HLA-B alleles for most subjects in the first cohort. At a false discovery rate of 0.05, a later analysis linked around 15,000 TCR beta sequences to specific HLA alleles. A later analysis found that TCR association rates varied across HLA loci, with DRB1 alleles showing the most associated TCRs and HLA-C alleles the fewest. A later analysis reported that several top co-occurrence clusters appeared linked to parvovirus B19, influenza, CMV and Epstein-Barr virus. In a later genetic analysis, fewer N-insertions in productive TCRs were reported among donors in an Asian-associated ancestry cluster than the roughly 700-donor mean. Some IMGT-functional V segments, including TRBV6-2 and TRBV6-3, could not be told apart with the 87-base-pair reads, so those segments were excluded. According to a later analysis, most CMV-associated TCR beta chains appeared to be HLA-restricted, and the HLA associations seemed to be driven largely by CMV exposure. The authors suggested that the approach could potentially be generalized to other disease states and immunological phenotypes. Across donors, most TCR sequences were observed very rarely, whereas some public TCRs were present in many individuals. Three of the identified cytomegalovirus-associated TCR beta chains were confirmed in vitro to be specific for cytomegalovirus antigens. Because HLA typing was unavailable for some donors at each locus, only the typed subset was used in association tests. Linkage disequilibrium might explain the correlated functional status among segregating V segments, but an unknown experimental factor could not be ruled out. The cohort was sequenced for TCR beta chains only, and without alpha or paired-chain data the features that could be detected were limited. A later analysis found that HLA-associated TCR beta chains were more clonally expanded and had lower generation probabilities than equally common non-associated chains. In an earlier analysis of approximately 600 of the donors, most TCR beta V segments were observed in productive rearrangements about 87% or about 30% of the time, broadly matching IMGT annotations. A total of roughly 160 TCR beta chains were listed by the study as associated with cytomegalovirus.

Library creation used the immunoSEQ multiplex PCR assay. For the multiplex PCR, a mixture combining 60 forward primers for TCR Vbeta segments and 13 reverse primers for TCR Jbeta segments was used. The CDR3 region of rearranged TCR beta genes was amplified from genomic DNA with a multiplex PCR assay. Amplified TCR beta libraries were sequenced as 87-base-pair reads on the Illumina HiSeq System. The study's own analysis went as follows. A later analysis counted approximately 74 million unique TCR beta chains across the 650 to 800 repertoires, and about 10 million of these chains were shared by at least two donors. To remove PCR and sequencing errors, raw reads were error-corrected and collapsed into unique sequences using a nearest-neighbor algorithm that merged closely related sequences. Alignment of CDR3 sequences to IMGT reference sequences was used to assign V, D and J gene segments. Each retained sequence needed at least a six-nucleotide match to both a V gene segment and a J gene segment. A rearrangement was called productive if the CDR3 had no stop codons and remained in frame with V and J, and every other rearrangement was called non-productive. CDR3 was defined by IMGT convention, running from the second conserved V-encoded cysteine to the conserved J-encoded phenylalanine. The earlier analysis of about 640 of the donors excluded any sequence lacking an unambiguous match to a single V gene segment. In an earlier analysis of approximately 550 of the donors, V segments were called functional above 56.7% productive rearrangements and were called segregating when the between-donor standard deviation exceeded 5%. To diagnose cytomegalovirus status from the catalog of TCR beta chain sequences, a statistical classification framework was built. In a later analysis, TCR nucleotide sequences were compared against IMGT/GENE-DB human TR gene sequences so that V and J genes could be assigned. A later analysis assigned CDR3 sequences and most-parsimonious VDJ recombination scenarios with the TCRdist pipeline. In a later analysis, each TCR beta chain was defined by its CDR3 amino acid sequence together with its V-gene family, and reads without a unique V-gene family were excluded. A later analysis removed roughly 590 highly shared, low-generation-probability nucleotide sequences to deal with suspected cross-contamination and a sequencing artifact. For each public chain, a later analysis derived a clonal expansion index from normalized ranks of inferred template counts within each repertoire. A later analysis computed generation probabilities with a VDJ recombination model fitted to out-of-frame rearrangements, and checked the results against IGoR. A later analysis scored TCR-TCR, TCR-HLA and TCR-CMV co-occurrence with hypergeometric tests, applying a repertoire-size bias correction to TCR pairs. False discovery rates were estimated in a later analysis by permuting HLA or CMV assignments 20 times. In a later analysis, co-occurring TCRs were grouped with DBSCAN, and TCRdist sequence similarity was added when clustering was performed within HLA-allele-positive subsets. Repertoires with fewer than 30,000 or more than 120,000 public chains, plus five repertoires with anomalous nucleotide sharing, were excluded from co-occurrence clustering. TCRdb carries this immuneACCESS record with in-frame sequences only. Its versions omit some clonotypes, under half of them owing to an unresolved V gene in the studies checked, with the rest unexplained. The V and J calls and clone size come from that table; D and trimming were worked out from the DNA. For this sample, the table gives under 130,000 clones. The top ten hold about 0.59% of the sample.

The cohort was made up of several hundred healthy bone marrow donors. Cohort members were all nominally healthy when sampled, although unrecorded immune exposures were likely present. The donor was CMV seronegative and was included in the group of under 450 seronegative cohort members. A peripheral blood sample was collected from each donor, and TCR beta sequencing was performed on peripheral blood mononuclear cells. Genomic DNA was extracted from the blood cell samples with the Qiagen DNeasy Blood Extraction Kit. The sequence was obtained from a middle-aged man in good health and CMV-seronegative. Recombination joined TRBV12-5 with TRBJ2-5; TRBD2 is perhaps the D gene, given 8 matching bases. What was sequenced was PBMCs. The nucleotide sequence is TGTGCTAGTGGCCCGCCGGGACTAGGGGGCGAGACCCAGTACTTC. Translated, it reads CASGPPGLGGETQYF.